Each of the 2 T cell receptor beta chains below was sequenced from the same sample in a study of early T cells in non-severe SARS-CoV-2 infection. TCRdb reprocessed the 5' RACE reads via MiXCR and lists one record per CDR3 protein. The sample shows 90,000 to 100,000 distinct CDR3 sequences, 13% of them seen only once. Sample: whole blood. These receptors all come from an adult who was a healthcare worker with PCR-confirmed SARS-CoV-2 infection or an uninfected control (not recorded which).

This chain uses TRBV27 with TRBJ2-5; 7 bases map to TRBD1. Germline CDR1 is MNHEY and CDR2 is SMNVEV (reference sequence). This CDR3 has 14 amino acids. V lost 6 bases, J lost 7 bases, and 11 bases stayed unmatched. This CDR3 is CASRLGQAAGTQYF. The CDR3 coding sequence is TGTGCCAGCAGACTTGGACAGGCCGCGGGGACCCAGTACTTC.

The CDR3 DNA follows: TGCGCCAGCAGCCCCCGGGTACCTCTGTCCTACGAGCAGTACTTC. It translates to CASSPRVPLSYEQYF. The V and J genes are TRBV4-1 and TRBJ2-7; D is undetermined. V was pared by 4 bases and J by 1 base, with 14 bases between. The CDR3 has 15 residues. From germline, CDR1 is MGHRA and CDR2 YSYEKL.